This T cell receptor beta chain originates from a study of shared clonotypes between healthy human individuals. About the research overall: Each donor's CD8 memory used one plate, CD8 naive two, each CD4 subset three. Study conclusions and caveats: A small donor pool kept down the genetic and exposure-history diversity that was represented.

The table came from immunoSEQ multiplex PCR; TCRdb's copy has only in-frame clones and leaves some out. The profile covers around 1,000,000 clones, with 70% to 80% appearing a single time and approximately 0.9% taken by the ten largest. This clone has just one count. Antigen: not known. V was pared by 3 bases and J by 6 bases, with 9 bases between. The CDR3 contains 12 residues. CDR1 is SNHLY, CDR2 FYNNEI, per germline. Within Nashville, Tennessee resided all donors, each a Caucasian adult. The V call is TRBV2, the J call TRBJ2-7; TRBD1 is a possible D gene (5 bases). The clonotype originates from a man aged 18 to 30 in good health. Some clones in this sample may be carry-over from other donors' samples. Sequences were obtained from memory CD4+ T cells from PBMCs. Subset noted: CD45RA-negative fraction. The CDR3 coding sequence is TGTGCCAGCAGTGAGCAGGGTTTCGAGCAGTACTTC. Protein sequence: CASSEQGFEQYF.